Following are 9 T cell receptor beta chains from one sample sequenced in a study of identical twins. TCRdb re-called the 5' RACE reads through MiXCR, storing one row per CDR3 protein. The sample carries some 500,000 distinct CDR3 sequences, 13% to 15% recorded once. The sample was also reused in another study, on yellow fever vaccine responses in identical twins.

Sequencing used CD4+ T cells sorted from blood. The source is a woman under 30 in good health.

This clonotype showed up many times. The chain carries TRBV7-8 and TRBJ1-1; 10 nucleotides match TRBD1. The CDR3 loop spans 16 amino acids. V lost 1 base to trimming and J lost 7 bases; unmatched junction nucleotides: 9. Germline CDR1 is SGHVS and CDR2 is FQNEAQ. This CDR3 reads CASSLGGGGQGGEAFF. CDR3 nucleotides: TGTGCCAGCAGCTTAGGCGGTGGCGGACAGGGGGGTGAAGCTTTCTTT. The full variable domain, with the rest looked up from reference TRBV7-8 and TRBJ1-1, is GAGVSQSPRYKVAKRGQDVALRCDPISGHVSLFWYQQALGQGPEFLTYFQNEAQLDKSGLPSDRFFAERPEGSVSTLKIQRTQQEDSAVYLCASSLGGGGQGGEAFFGQGTRLTVV.

This clonotype turned up a few times. The rearrangement uses TRBV24-1 and TRBJ2-1; 7 bases are a match to TRBD1. CDR3 length: 15 amino acids. The trim removed 3 bases at V and 7 bases at J, leaving 8 bases unmatched. Per the germline V gene, CDR1 is KGHDR and CDR2 is SFDVKD. CDR3 sequence reads: CATSDPEGTANEQFF. DNA of the CDR3: TGTGCCACCAGTGATCCGGAAGGGACAGCTAATGAGCAGTTCTTC.

The sample holds a few counts of this clonotype. The CDR3 is CASTEGGRANQPQHF. The CDR3 nucleotides are TGTGCCAGCACCGAAGGAGGTCGGGCAAATCAGCCCCAGCATTTT. The genes are TRBV28 and TRBJ1-5; D unclear. The V gene lost 7 bases and the J gene lost 4 bases, with 17 bases spanning the gap. CDR1 and CDR2 (germline): MDHEN, SYDVKM. The CDR3 spans 15 residues.

This clonotype has a handful of counts. The chain carries TRBV12-3 or TRBV12-4 and TRBJ1-5, with unresolved D. This CDR3 region has 14 residues. V gave up 3 bases and J gave up 2 bases, with 8 bases separating them. CDR3 bases: TGTGCCAGCAGTTTTCAAAGTCGCAATCAGCCCCAGCATTTT. This gives the protein CASSFQSRNQPQHF.

A single count supports this clonotype. The chain employs TRBV24-1 and TRBJ2-5; maybe TRBD2 (6 bases). The CDR3 loop spans 15 amino acids. Trimming removed 2 bases from V and 4 bases from J, with 13 bases in between. Germline V CDR1 and CDR2: KGHDR, SFDVKD. The CDR3 DNA sequence: TGTGCCACCAGTGATTCGTCCGCCGGGAGAGAGACCCAGTACTTC. Its translation is CATSDSSAGRETQYF.

This clonotype occurred many times. V usage is TRBV12-3 or TRBV12-4 and J usage is TRBJ2-7, with D possibly matching TRBD2 (5 bases). The CDR3 contains 14 residues. Between the trimmed V and J ends, which lost 7 bases and 2 bases, there was a span of 15 bases. CDR3 nucleotide sequence: TGTGCCAGCACCCAACGGGGTCTCCCCTACGAGCAGTACTTC. Translating it yields CASTQRGLPYEQYF.

The sample holds many counts of this clonotype. The V call is TRBV12-3 or TRBV12-4, the J call TRBJ1-1; D is ambiguous. V lost 4 bases, J lost 1 base, and 7 bases lay in between. The CDR3 length is 13 residues. As DNA, the CDR3 is TGTGCCAGCAGTTCTCGACAGAACACTGAAGCTTTCTTT. This codes for CASSSRQNTEAFF.

The chain has TRBV5-1 and TRBJ2-3, with TRBD1 matching 10 bases. Germline CDR1 SGHRS, CDR2 YFSETQ. The CDR3 spans 15 residues. V lost 4 bases, J lost 4 bases, and 6 bases stayed unmatched. DNA of the CDR3: TGCGCCAGCAGCCTGGGACAGGGGTCCCCAGATACGCAGTATTTT. Translation: CASSLGQGSPDTQYF.

This clonotype was counted a few times. The V and J genes are TRBV20-1 and TRBJ2-7; 8 bases are shared with TRBD2. Germline V gene data show CDR1 as DFQATT and CDR2 as SNEGSKA (reference sequence). V lost 4 bases, J lost 1 base, and 9 bases stayed unmatched. The CDR3 is made up of 15 amino acids. CDR3 protein: CSAIVGTSGSYEQYF. The CDR3 nucleotides read TGCAGTGCTATAGTGGGAACTAGCGGTTCCTACGAGCAGTACTTC.